Listed here is a single T cell receptor beta chain. The repertoire was sequenced with immunoSEQ multiplex PCR; TCRdb's copy has only in-frame clones and lacks some. Of about 49,000 clones listed, about 90% are singletons. The ends lost 1 base at V and 6 bases at J; junction bases unmatched: 12. The CDR3 contains 16 residues. Germline lookup yields CDR1 LNHNV and CDR2 YYDKDF (reference sequence). These data belong to a study of blood T cell repertoires in COVID-19. About the study: Samples taken during acute and convalescent COVID-19 were collected in the United States, Italy and Spain. PBMCs, B-cell-depleted T cells, or T cells were the source of the cDNA or gDNA that made up the material.

The chain recombines TRBV15 with TRBJ2-7, with 7 bases lining up with TRBD2. The TCR comes from a human donor in a cohort sampled during active COVID-19. Sequenced input: peripheral blood. The CDR3 sequence is CATSRGFLRRETEQYF. For the CDR3, the DNA is TGTGCCACCAGCAGAGGTTTCTTGCGGCGGGAGACCGAGCAGTACTTC.